This TCR beta chain was documented in a study of neurological immune-mediated disorders. General study points: HTLV-1-associated myelopathy led in TCR clonal expansion, while multiple sclerosis ranked lowest, below healthy controls.

Germline CDR1 and CDR2: SGHKS and YYEKEE (reference sequence). V trimming: 3 bases; J trimming: 1 base; junction bases outside the gene matches: 10. The CDR3 is made up of 17 amino acids. Time point noted: technical triplicate 2. Sorted libraries were made with approximately 920,000 CD4+ or CD8+ T cells. TCRdb called the 5' RACE reads again in MiXCR, with one record for every CDR3 protein. The sample lists 30,000 or so distinct CDR3 sequences, 13% seen once, with around 5% in the top ten. Points on this clonotype: What it binds is not known.

This clonotype originated in a female donor with HTLV-1-associated myelopathy (HAM/TSP). V is TRBV5-5 and J is TRBJ2-3, with TRBD1 matching 8 bases. Material for sequencing was CD4+ T cells from blood. For the CDR3, the DNA is TGTGCCAGCAGCTCGGGCCCGACAGGGGAGGGCACAGATACGCAGTATTTT. This gives the protein CASSSGPTGEGTDTQYF.